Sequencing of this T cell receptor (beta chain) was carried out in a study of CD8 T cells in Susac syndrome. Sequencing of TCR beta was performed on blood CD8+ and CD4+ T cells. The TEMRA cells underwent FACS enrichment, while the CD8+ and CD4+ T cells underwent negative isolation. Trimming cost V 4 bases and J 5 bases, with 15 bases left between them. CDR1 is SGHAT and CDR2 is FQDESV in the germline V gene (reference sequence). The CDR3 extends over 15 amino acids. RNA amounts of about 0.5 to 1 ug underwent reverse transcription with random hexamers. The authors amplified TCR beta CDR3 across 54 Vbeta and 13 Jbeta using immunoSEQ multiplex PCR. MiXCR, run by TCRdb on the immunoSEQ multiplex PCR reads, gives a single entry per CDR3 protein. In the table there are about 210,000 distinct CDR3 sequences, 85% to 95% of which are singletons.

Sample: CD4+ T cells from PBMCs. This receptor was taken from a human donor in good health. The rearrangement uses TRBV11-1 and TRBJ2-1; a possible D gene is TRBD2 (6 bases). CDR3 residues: CASSSVVAANNEQFF. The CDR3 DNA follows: TGTGCCAGCAGCTCTGTGGTAGCGGCCAACAATGAGCAGTTCTTC. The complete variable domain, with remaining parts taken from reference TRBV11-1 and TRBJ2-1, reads EAEVAQSPRYKITEKSQAVAFWCDPISGHATLYWYRQILGQGPELLVQFQDESVVDDSQLPKDRFSAERLKGVDSTLKIQPAELGDSAMYLCASSSVVAANNEQFFGPGTRLTVL.